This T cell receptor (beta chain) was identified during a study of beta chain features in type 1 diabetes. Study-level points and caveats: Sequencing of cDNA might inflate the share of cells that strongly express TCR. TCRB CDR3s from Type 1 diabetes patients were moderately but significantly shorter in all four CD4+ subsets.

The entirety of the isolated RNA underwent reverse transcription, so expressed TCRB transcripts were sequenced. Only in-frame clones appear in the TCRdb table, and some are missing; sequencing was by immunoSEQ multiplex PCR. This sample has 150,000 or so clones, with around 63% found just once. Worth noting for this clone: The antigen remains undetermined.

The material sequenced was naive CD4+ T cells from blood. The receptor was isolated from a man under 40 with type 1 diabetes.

The CDR3 here is CASSLGVRETQYF. The CDR3 coding sequence is TGTGCCAGCAGCTTAGGCGTCCGGGAGACCCAGTACTTC. The chain combines TRBV7-2 with TRBJ2-5; D is undetermined. CDR3 length: 13 amino acids. The germline V gene encodes CDR1 SGHTA and CDR2 FQGNSA. With 1 base removed from V and 5 bases from J, the gap between germline ends came to 8 bases.